This T cell receptor (beta chain) emerged from a study of blood T cells in healthy people across ages. Study-wide background: For every two T cells, template switching captured about one barcoded beta molecule.

Together with a sample-barcoded 5' primer, a J-beta primer mix was included in a second PCR lasting roughly 6 to 12 cycles. CDR3-containing paired-end reads numbered at least 2.5 million in each sample. TCRdb called the 5' RACE reads again in MiXCR, with one record for every CDR3 protein. This sample has about 1.8 million distinct CDR3 sequences, with roughly 52% found just once. The extraction recovered at least 5.5 micrograms of total RNA per sample. V gave up 0 bases and J gave up 8 bases, with 12 bases separating them. Per the germline V gene, CDR1 is SGHRS and CDR2 is YFSETQ. This CDR3 has 14 residues. This clonotype was seen more than once but under ten times. Its antigen remains unidentified. Overall study results and limits: Unsorted PBMCs blocked a conclusive comparison of naive and antigen-experienced cells.

This TCR was sampled from a woman aged 40 to 50 in good health. Sequenced material: blood. V gene TRBV5-1 combines with J gene TRBJ2-1, with D perhaps assigned TRBD1 or TRBD2 (6 bases each). CDR3 DNA sequence: TGCGCCAGCAGCTTGGGGGGGGCCGGCGATGAGCAGTTCTTC. It yields the protein CASSLGGAGDEQFF.